The present entry profiles one T cell receptor (beta chain) with its context. Its antigen is as yet unknown. The CDR3 is 12 residues long. The V gene lost 5 bases and the J gene lost 4 bases, with 8 bases spanning the gap. Germline V gives CDR1 MNHEY, CDR2 SVGEGT. The data belong to a study of T cells after yellow fever vaccination. Overall study findings and caveats: Relatively few clonotypes were ones that appeared in both CD4 and CD8 compartments.

In making TCR cDNA, 5'RACE template switching added a universal primer site and UMIs to it. TCRdb re-analysed the 5' RACE reads in MiXCR, keeping a single row per CDR3 protein. The table lists approximately 610,000 distinct CDR3 sequences, about 15% of them singletons, with around a sixth in the top ten. The chain couples TRBV6-2 or TRBV6-3 to TRBJ1-2; D not certain. Sequenced here: PBMCs, sampled 5 to 6 days after the first yellow fever vaccination. This receptor was taken from a man between 18 and 35 years old who received the YFV17D yellow fever vaccine. As DNA, the CDR3 is TGTGCCAGCAGTCCACGGATCTATGGCTACACCTTC. Translation gives CASSPRIYGYTF.